This T cell receptor beta chain was identified in a study of CD8 T cells in Susac syndrome. The authors reverse transcribed roughly 0.5 to 1 ug RNA with random hexamers. The TCR beta CDR3 was amplified by immunoSEQ multiplex PCR across 54 Vbeta, 13 Jbeta. TCRdb used MiXCR to reprocess the immunoSEQ multiplex PCR reads, holding one entry per CDR3 protein. The sample includes over 80,000 distinct CDR3 sequences, 80% to 95% seen only once; the top ten take 0.32%. V was pared by 9 bases and J by 2 bases, with 14 bases between. CDR3 length: 13 residues. In germline, CDR1 is LGHDT, CDR2 YNNKEL (reference sequence). Through negative isolation, CD4+ and CD8+ T cells were obtained, while TEMRA cells were enriched using FACS.

The TCR comes from a human donor in good health. Material for sequencing was CD8+ T cells from PBMCs. The genes are TRBV3-1 and TRBJ2-7, with D perhaps being TRBD1 or TRBD2 (5 bases each). The CDR3 DNA follows: TGTGCCAGTGAGGGGCAGGAGACCTACGAGCAGTACTTC. It specifies CASEGQETYEQYF.